The 11 T cell receptor beta chains below were found in one sample sequenced in a study of blood T cell repertoires in COVID-19 (TCRdb year 2020). Libraries were built with the immunoSEQ multiplex PCR assay. This immuneACCESS table, as held by TCRdb, lists in-frame sequences with V and J called but not all clones. Of the missing ones, under half trace to an unresolved V gene in checked studies; the others have no known cause. For this sample there are about 180,000 clones; roughly nine tenths appear just once. 1% to 1.5% of the sample comes from the top ten. Sequenced input: PBMCs or T cells enriched from blood (not recorded which). These receptors were collected from a human donor with acute COVID-19. The donor label of this sample is uncertain.

V gene TRBV4-3 combines with J gene TRBJ2-2, with D unclear. Germline V gene data show CDR1 as LGHNA and CDR2 as YSLEER. The ends were cut back, 1 base at V and 2 bases at J, with 8 bases in the middle. This CDR3 has 15 residues. CDR3 protein: CASSQVLFNTGELFF. The CDR3 DNA sequence: TGCGCCAGCAGCCAAGTTCTCTTCAACACCGGGGAGCTGTTTTTT.

The chain recombines TRBV2 with TRBJ1-1; 8 positions agree with TRBD1. Per germline, CDR1 SNHLY and CDR2 FYNNEI. The CDR3 is 15 amino acids. J was trimmed by 4 bases and V by 7 bases; bases with no gene match: 11. The CDR3 sequence is CASTIGQGSGTEAFF. CDR3 nucleotides: TGTGCCAGCACTATAGGACAGGGCTCAGGCACTGAAGCTTTCTTT.

The chain recombines TRBV4-1 with TRBJ2-1; 10 nucleotides match TRBD2. From germline, CDR1 is MGHRA and CDR2 YSYEKL. This CDR3 is built from 18 residues. Trimming at V came to 0 bases and at J to 4 bases, leaving 9 bases not matched to a gene. The CDR3 loop is CASSQDLAGGPHYNEQFF. The CDR3 coding sequence is TGCGCCAGCAGCCAAGATTTAGCGGGGGGCCCGCATTACAATGAGCAGTTCTTC.

The rearrangement links TRBV10-3 to TRBJ1-1, with a tentative D call TRBD1 (6 bases). The CDR3 runs to 15 residues. Germline V gene data show CDR1 as ENHRY and CDR2 as SYGVKD. V was trimmed by 3 bases and J by 4 bases, leaving 15 bases between them. CDR3 sequence: CAISDIWARGTEAFF. CDR3 nucleotides: TGTGCCATCAGTGATATCTGGGCCAGGGGCACTGAAGCTTTCTTT.

For the CDR3, the DNA is TGTGCCAGCATGCGGAGACGAGCCACTGAAGCTTTCTTT. Protein sequence: CASMRRRATEAFF. V and J are TRBV6-5 and TRBJ1-1, with D hard to call. Trimming pared 7 bases from V and 4 bases from J, leaving 13 bases between. The CDR3 runs to 13 residues. Germline CDR1 reads MNHEY; CDR2 reads SVGAGI.

This clone was seen a few times. This chain connects TRBV7-2 to TRBJ1-5; D might be TRBD1 (6 bases). The germline V and J ends were trimmed by 4 bases and 7 bases, with 14 bases remaining between them. The CDR3 is 14 residues long. The germline CDR1 and CDR2 sequences are SGHTA and FQGNSA. The CDR3 DNA sequence: TGTGCCAGCAGCTCGCGGGGGGCGAGCCAGCCCCAGCATTTT. The encoded protein is CASSSRGASQPQHF.

The chain is built from TRBV30 and TRBJ2-5; 9 nucleotides line up with TRBD2. Germline CDR1 is GTSNPN and CDR2 is SVGIG (reference sequence). The CDR3 is 14 residues long. After removal of 1 base from V and 9 bases from J, the junction contained 9 bases not matched to a gene. CDR3 protein: CAWSESGGTGAQYF. In nucleotides, the CDR3 is TGTGCCTGGAGTGAGAGCGGGGGGACCGGGGCCCAGTACTTC.

Only one count was recorded for this clone. The rearrangement uses TRBV18 and TRBJ2-7, with 10 bases lining up with TRBD1. CDR3 length: 14 residues. Germline V CDR1 and CDR2: KGHSH, LQKENI. V dropped 6 bases and J dropped 5; count of bases not matched to a gene: 7. The CDR3 sequence: CASSPSTGGNEQYF. The CDR3 DNA reads as TGTGCCAGCTCTCCATCGACAGGGGGCAACGAGCAGTACTTC.

The CDR3 sequence is CASSQGRGMNTEAFF. CDR3 bases: TGTGCCAGCAGCCAAGGGAGGGGAATGAACACTGAAGCTTTCTTT. The chain couples TRBV4-2 to TRBJ1-1; possible D gene TRBD1, 5 bases. CDR3 length equals 15 residues. The germline gives CDR1 LGHNA, CDR2 YNFKEQ. V lost 1 base to trimming and J lost 0 bases, with 9 bases between them.

This clone occurred once. The chain carries TRBV5-1 and TRBJ2-7; 9 positions match TRBD1. Germline values: CDR1 SGHRS, CDR2 YFSETQ. V gave up 4 bases and J gave up 2 bases; unmatched junction bases: 10. This CDR3 contains 16 residues. CDR3 loop: CASSNEQGASTYEQYF. CDR3 sequence (DNA): TGCGCCAGCAGCAATGAACAGGGGGCCTCTACCTACGAGCAGTACTTC.

The count of this clone is one. The gene calls are TRBV10-3 and TRBJ1-2, with D unclear. The CDR3 extends over 14 amino acids. Germline lookup yields CDR1 ENHRY and CDR2 SYGVKD. V lost 1 base, J lost 1 base, and 7 bases lay in between. The CDR3 nucleotides read TGTGCCATCAGTGAGTTACCGGTTAACTATGGCTACACCTTC. As protein: CAISELPVNYGYTF.